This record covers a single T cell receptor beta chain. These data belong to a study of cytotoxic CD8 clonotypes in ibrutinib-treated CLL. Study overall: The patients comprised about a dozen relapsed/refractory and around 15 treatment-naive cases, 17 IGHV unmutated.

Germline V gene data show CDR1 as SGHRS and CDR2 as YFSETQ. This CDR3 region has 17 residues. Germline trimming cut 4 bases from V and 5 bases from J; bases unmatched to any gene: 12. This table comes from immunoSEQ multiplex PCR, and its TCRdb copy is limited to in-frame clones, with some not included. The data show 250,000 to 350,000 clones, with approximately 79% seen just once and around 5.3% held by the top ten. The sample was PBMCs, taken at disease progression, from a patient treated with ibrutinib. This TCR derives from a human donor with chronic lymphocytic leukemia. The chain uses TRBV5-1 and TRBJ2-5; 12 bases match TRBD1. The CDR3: CASSTAPGQGAHETQYF. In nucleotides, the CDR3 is TGCGCCAGCAGCACGGCCCCGGGACAGGGGGCACACGAGACCCAGTACTTC.